This T cell receptor (beta chain) was captured in a study of T cell responses to AZD1222 COVID-19 vaccine. Findings and limits, study-wide: Seropositive at baseline were only a handful of AZD1222 recipients.

The CDR3 runs 16 residues. The germline gives CDR1 SNHLY, CDR2 FYNNEI. The junction had 9 bases not matched to a gene; V was cut back by 6 bases and J by 6 bases. Of note for this clone: Its antigen is unknown.

TCRdb keeps only in-frame clones here, not all; method: immunoSEQ multiplex PCR. The sample carries about 76,000 clones, approximately 90% recorded once. The TCR comes from an adult in good health. The chain recombines TRBV2 with TRBJ2-1; 12 bases are a match to TRBD2. Here the sequenced sample was peripheral blood, taken on day 0 of MenACWY control vaccination. This CDR3 is CASRVLLAGGANEQFF. Here the CDR3 DNA reads TGTGCCAGCAGGGTCCTACTAGCGGGAGGAGCCAATGAGCAGTTCTTC.